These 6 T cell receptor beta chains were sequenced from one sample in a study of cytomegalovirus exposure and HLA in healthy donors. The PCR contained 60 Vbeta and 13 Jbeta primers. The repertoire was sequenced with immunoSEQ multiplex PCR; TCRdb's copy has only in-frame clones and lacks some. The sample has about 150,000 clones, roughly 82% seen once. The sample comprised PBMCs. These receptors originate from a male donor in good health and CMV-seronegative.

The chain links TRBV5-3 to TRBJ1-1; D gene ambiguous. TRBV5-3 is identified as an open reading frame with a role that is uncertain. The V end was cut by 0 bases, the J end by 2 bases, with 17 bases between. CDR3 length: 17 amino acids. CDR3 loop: CARSLAEWASKNTEAFF. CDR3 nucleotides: TGTGCCAGAAGCTTGGCCGAATGGGCCTCGAAAAACACTGAAGCTTTCTTT.

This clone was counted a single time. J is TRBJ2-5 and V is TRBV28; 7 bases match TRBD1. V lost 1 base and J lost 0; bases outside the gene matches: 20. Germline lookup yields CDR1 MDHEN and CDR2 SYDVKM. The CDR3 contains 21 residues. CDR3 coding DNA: TGTGCCAGCAGTTTATCTACCCAACTGTTCCGGGACAGAGGGGACCAAGAGACCCAGTACTTC. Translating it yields CASSLSTQLFRDRGDQETQYF.

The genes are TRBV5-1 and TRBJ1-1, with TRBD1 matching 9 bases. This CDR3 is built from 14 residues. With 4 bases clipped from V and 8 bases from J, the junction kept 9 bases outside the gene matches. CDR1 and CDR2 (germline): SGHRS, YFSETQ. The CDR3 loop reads CASSLTSGQGEAFF. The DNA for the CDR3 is TGCGCCAGCAGCCTCACCTCTGGACAGGGGGAAGCTTTCTTT.

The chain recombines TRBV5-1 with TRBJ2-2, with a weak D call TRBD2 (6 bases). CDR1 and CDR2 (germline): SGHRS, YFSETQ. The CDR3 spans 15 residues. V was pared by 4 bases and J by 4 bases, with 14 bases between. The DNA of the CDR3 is TGCGCCAGCAGCCTTCGTTCGGGAGCCACCGGGGAGCTGTTTTTT. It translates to CASSLRSGATGELFF.

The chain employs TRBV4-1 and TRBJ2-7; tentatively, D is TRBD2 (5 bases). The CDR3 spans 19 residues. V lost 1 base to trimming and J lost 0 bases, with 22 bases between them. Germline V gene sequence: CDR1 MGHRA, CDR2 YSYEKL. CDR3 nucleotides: TGCGCCAGCAGCCAAGCCCCGGAGGTCATGGACGGTCCCTCCTACGAGCAGTACTTC. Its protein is CASSQAPEVMDGPSYEQYF.

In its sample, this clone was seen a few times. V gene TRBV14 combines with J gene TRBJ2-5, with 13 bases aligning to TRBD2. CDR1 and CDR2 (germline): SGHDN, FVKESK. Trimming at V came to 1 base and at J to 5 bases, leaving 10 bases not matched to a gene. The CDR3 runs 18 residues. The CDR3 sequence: CASSQASGLAGAGETQYF. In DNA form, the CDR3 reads TGTGCCAGCAGCCAAGCCAGTGGACTAGCGGGAGCAGGGGAGACCCAGTACTTC. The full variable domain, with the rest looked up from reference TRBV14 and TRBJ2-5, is EAGVTQFPSHSVIEKGQTVTLRCDPISGHDNLYWYRRVMGKEIKFLLHFVKESKQDESGMPNNRFLAERTGGTYSTLKVQPAELEDSGVYFCASSQASGLAGAGETQYFGPGTRLLVL.